The clone carrying this T cell receptor (beta chain) counts as medium-sized. Its target is unknown. MiXCR was run by TCRdb on the reads, yielding one entry per CDR3 protein. Of about 400 distinct CDR3 sequences in the sample, about 25% were seen once. The data stem from a study of liver allograft versus peripheral blood T cells. Study summary: Transplanted-liver and recipient peripheral blood T cell receptor repertoires were compared.

Findings and limits, study-wide: It was reported that the T cell receptor repertoires found inside liver allografts differed from those that were detected in peripheral blood.

Germline values: CDR1 PRHDT, CDR2 FYEKMQ (reference sequence). This CDR3 spans 14 amino acids. Trimming stripped 6 bases from V and 4 bases from J, with 15 bases between. The genes are TRBV13 and TRBJ1-1, with a tentative D call TRBD1 (6 bases). This sequence originates from a human patient who had a liver transplant. Some T cells may have come from the graft donor. The CDR3 DNA reads as TGTGCCAGCAGACTCAGGGGCAGTGGCACTGAAGCTTTCTTT. This translates into CASRLRGSGTEAFF.